A selection of T cell receptor beta chains follows, all from one sample in a study of CD8 T cells in ankylosing spondylitis. TCRdb fed the 5' RACE reads into MiXCR, producing one record per CDR3 protein. Here the sample spans under 250,000 distinct CDR3 sequences, roughly a tenth being singletons. Sequences were obtained from blood, either unsorted or a sorted T cell fraction (not recorded which). These receptors came from a male donor with ankylosing spondylitis or in good health (not recorded which). Each CDR3 is given with its conserved first and last residue. Fields, in order: clone size, D gene, J gene, V gene, CDR3 DNA, CDR3 protein. A D gene is named only where the DNA matches it firmly. Size values are once, few and many counts, or a class for expanded clones, and some rows have none.

few | . | TRBJ2-7 | TRBV5-6 | TGTGCCAGCAGCTTGGGTCCATCCCCCTACGAGCAGTACTTC | CASSLGPSPYEQYF
many | . | TRBJ2-1 | TRBV5-1 | TGCGCCAGCAGCTTCGGGACGTCAAACAATGAGCAGTTCTTC | CASSFGTSNNEQFF
. | TRBD1 | TRBJ1-1 | TRBV7-9 | TGTGCCAGCAGCTTAACCACAGGGGGTACTGAAGCTTTCTTT | CASSLTTGGTEAFF
many | . | TRBJ2-2 | TRBV11-1 | TGTGCCAGCAGCTTATTTGCACAGGAAAACACCGGGGAGCTGTTTTTT | CASSLFAQENTGELFF
. | TRBD1 | TRBJ1-5 | TRBV19 | TGTGCCAGTATCCTGACAGGGGCCAATCAGCCCCAGCATTTT | CASILTGANQPQHF
many | . | TRBJ2-7 | TRBV20-1 | TGCAGCCCCTCCGGGACATCAGGAGGCGAGCAGTACTTC | CSPSGTSGGEQYF
. | . | TRBJ2-1 | TRBV7-3 | TGTGCCAGCAGCTCGACAGTACACTCCTACAATGAGCAGTTCTTC | CASSSTVHSYNEQFF
many | TRBD2 | TRBJ2-5 | TRBV6-5 | TGTGCCAGCAGTTACTCGGGGAGGGGAGGAGAGACCCAGTACTTC | CASSYSGRGGETQYF
many | TRBD2 | TRBJ2-2 | TRBV2 | TGTGCCAGCAGTGAAACAGCGGGGAAGCTGTTTTTT | CASSETAGKLFF
many | . | TRBJ2-4 | TRBV27 | TGTGCCAGCAGTTCACCCCTATCGAAAAACATTCAGTACTTC | CASSSPLSKNIQYF
many | TRBD1 | TRBJ1-1 | TRBV5-1 | TGCGCCAGCAGCTGGACAGGGGCTCTGAACACTGAAGCTTTCTTT | CASSWTGALNTEAFF
many | . | TRBJ2-7 | TRBV20-1 | TGCAGTGCCGAGCGTGCAGGCTCCTACGAGCAGTACTTC | CSAERAGSYEQYF
many | TRBD1 | TRBJ1-1 | TRBV29-1 | TGCAGCGTGCGACAGGGGGCAATTACTGAAGCTTTCTTT | CSVRQGAITEAFF
many | . | TRBJ1-6 | TRBV5-1 | TGCGCCAGCAGCTTGGAGCAGGGGACTTCACCCCTCCACTTT | CASSLEQGTSPLHF
. | . | TRBJ1-3 | TRBV5-1 | TGCGCCAGCAGCCTAGGGGGGCAAGGAAACACCATATATTTT | CASSLGGQGNTIYF
many | . | TRBJ1-4 | TRBV4-2 | TGTGCCAGCAGCCAAGGGGAGGACCGGGGGGAAAAACTGTTTTTT | CASSQGEDRGEKLFF
many | TRBD1 | TRBJ1-2 | TRBV20-1 | TGCAGTGCTCCTAAACAGGGGGGATATGGCTACACCTTC | CSAPKQGGYGYTF
many | TRBD2 | TRBJ2-2 | TRBV15 | TGTGCCACCAGTTTAGCGGGGGGCCAAGGTACCGGGGAGCTGTTTTTT | CATSLAGGQGTGELFF
many | . | TRBJ1-1 | TRBV5-1 | TGCGCCAGCAGCTTGGCGGGGGCACCACCGAACACTGAAGCTTTCTTT | CASSLAGAPPNTEAFF
many | TRBD2 | TRBJ2-5 | TRBV20-1 | TGCAGTGCTCGACTAGCGGGAGGAGGAGAGACCCAGTACTTC | CSARLAGGGETQYF
many | . | TRBJ1-1 | TRBV29-1 | TGCAGCGTTGTGAGAGACACTGAAGCTTTCTTT | CSVVRDTEAFF
. | TRBD2 | TRBJ2-3 | TRBV3-1 | TGTGCCAGCAGCCCGTACCTGACTAGCGGTAGCACAGATACGCAGTATTTT | CASSPYLTSGSTDTQYF
many | . | TRBJ2-2 | TRBV5-1 | TGCGCCAGCAGCCGGACAGAGAACACCGGGGAGCTGTTTTTT | CASSRTENTGELFF